The TCR beta chain described here comes from a study of OX40 agonist ivuxolimab in advanced cancers. Between the trimmed V and J ends, which lost 2 bases and 2 bases, there was a span of 6 bases. Per the germline V gene, CDR1 is KGHSH and CDR2 is LQKENI. This CDR3 contains 13 residues. General study findings and limits: Expanded peripheral T cell antigen specificity was not determined. At 0.1 to 3.0 mg/kg, CD4+ and CD8+ blood T cells expanded clonally by week 6.

In the case of this clone: Its antigen is undetermined.

The table came from immunoSEQ multiplex PCR; TCRdb's copy has only in-frame clones and leaves some out. The sample shows roughly 130,000 clones, about 94% of them seen only once. This chain links TRBV18 with TRBJ2-5, with a tentative D call TRBD1 (6 bases). The material was CD4+ or CD8+ T cells sorted from blood, obtained in a trial of the OX40 agonist ivuxolimab. The sequence was collected from an adult with an advanced solid tumor such as melanoma, head and neck, liver or kidney cancer. Here the CDR3 reads CASSPRGQETQYF. CDR3 DNA: TGTGCCAGCTCACCAAGGGGGCAAGAGACCCAGTACTTC.